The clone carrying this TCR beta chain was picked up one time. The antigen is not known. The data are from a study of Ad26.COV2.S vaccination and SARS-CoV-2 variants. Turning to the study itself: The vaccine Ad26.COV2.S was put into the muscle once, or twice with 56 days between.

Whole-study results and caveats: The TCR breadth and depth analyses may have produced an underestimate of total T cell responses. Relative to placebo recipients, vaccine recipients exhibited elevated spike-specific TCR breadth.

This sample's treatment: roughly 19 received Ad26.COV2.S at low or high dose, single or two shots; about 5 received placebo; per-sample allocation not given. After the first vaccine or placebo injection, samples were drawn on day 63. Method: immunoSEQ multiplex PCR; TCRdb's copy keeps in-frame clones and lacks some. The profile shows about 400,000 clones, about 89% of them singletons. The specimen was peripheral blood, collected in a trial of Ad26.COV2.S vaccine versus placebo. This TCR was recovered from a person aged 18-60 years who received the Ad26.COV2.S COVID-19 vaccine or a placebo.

The CDR3 region is CASSLADREAFF. The CDR3, as DNA: TGTGCCAGCAGCTTGGCGGACAGGGAAGCTTTCTTT. The chain is built from TRBV5-6 and TRBJ1-1; 7 nucleotides align to TRBD1. V dropped 0 bases and J dropped 8; count of bases not matched to a gene: 1. Looked up from germline, CDR1 is SGHDT and CDR2 is YYEEEE. The length of the CDR3 is 12 residues.